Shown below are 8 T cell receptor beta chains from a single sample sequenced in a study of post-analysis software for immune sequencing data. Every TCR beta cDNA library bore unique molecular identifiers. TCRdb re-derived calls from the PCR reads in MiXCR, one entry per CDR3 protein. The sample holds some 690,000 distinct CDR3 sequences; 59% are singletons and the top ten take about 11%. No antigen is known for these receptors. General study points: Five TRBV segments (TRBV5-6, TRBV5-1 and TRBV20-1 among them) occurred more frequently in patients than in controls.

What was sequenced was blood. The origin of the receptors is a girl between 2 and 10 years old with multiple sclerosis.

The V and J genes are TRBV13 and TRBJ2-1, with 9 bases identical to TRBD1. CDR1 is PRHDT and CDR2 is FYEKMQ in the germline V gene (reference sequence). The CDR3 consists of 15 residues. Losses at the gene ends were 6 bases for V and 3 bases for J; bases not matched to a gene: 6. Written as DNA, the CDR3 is TGTGCCAGCAGACAACAGGGGGCTAGCTACAATGAGCAGTTCTTC. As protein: CASRQQGASYNEQFF.

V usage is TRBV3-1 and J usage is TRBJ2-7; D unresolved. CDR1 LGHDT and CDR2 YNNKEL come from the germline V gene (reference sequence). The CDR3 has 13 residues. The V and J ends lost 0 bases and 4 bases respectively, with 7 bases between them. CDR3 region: CASSQDSRYEQYF. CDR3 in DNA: TGTGCCAGCAGCCAAGATTCGCGGTACGAGCAGTACTTC.

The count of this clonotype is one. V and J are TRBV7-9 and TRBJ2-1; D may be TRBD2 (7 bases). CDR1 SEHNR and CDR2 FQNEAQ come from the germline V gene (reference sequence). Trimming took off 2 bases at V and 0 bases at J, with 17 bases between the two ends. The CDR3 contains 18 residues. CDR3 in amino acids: CASSLIGGGESSYNEQFF. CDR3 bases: TGTGCCAGCAGCTTAATTGGGGGGGGCGAAAGCTCCTACAATGAGCAGTTCTTC. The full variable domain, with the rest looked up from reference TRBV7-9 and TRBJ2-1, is DTGVSQNPRHKITKRGQNVTFRCDPISEHNRLYWYRQTLGQGPEFLTYFQNEAQLEKSRLLSDRFSAERPKGSFSTLEIQRTEQGDSAMYLCASSLIGGGESSYNEQFFGPGTRLTVL.

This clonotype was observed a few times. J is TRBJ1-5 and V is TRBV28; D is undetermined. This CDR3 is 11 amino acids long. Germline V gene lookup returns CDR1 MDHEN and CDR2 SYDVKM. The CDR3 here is CGAGSNQPQHF. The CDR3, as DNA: TGTGGGGCCGGGAGCAATCAGCCCCAGCATTTT.

The CDR3 sequence is CSASSPRGFQETQYF. CDR3 bases: TGCAGTGCTTCTTCTCCACGGGGGTTCCAAGAGACCCAGTACTTC. The rearrangement uses TRBV20-1 and TRBJ2-5; D is perhaps TRBD2 (6 bases). Between the trimmed V and J ends, which lost 5 bases and 1 base, there was a span of 17 bases. CDR1 is DFQATT, CDR2 SNEGSKA, per germline (reference sequence). There are 15 residues in the CDR3.

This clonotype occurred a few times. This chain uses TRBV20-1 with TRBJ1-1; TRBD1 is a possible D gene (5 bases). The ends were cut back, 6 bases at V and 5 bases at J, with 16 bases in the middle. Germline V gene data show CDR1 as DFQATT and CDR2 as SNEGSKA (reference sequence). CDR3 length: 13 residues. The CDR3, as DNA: TGCAGTGCCGGAGATGGGGGGGGGACTGAAGCTTTCTTT. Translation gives CSAGDGGGTEAFF.

The CDR3 region has the DNA TGCAGTGCCGGTTCATGGACTAGCGGGAGCAATGAGCAGTTCTTC. Translation gives CSAGSWTSGSNEQFF. V and J are TRBV20-1 and TRBJ2-1; 13 bases are a match to TRBD2. V lost 6 bases, J lost 6 bases, and 8 bases stayed unmatched. The CDR3 runs 15 residues. The germline gives CDR1 DFQATT, CDR2 SNEGSKA (reference sequence).

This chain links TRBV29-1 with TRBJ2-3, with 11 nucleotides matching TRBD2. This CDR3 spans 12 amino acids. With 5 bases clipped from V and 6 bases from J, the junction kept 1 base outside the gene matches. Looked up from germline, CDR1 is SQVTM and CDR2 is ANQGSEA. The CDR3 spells CSVWTSGDTQYF. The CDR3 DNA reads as TGCAGCGTTTGGACTAGCGGGGATACGCAGTATTTT.